The 14 T cell receptor beta chains listed next were all sequenced from one sample in a study of neurological immune-mediated disorders. TCRdb re-analysed the 5' RACE reads in MiXCR, keeping a single row per CDR3 protein. The sample records 71,000 or so distinct CDR3 sequences, less than 5.5% being singletons. Sequencing was carried out using PBMCs. These receptors came from a woman aged 25 to 45 with multiple sclerosis.

Remarks on this clonotype: A much larger clone lies one base from this, so it may be a read error. Without the conserved terminal phenylalanine or tryptophan, this CDR3 likely stems from a read error. The V and J genes are TRBV5-1 and TRBJ1-2; no clear D. V was shortened by 0 bases and J by 8 bases, with 8 bases between the two germline ends. Germline CDR1 SGHRS, CDR2 YFSETQ. CDR3 size: 12 residues. CDR3 sequence reads: CASSLEDFGYTS. In DNA, the CDR3 is TGCGCCAGCAGCTTGGAGGATTTCGGCTACACCTCC.

In this sample, this clonotype turned up many times. This chain joins TRBV10-3 and TRBJ2-7, with TRBD1 matching over 8 bases. The V gene end was trimmed by 8 bases and the J gene end by 1 base; junction bases not matched to a gene: 13. The CDR3 has 16 residues. Germline V gene data show CDR1 as ENHRY and CDR2 as SYGVKD. DNA for the CDR3: TGTGCCATCTCTGAAGACAGGGGCGGCCCTTCCTACGAGCAGTACGTC. Its translation: CAISEDRGGPSYEQYV.

This clonotype was found many times. A much larger clone differs by one base, so this may be a read error. The chain carries TRBV5-1 and TRBJ2-6; 7 bases are a match to TRBD1. The CDR3 extends over 13 amino acids. The germline V gene has CDR1 SGHRS and CDR2 YFSETQ. The CDR3: CASSLTGAKVLTF. The DNA of the CDR3 is TGCGCCAGCAGCTTGACAGGGGCCAAAGTCCTGACTTTC.

This clonotype has at least ten counts. This sequence joins TRBV29-1 and TRBJ2-6; 8 bases agree with TRBD1. This CDR3 is built from 14 residues. The V segment lost 4 bases and the J segment 2 bases; nucleotides outside the gene matches: 1. The germline V gene encodes CDR1 SQVTM and CDR2 ANQGSEA. The CDR3: CSVVTGAGANVLTF. The CDR3 DNA follows: TGCAGCGTTGTGACAGGGGCTGGGGCCAACGTCCTGACTTTC.

This clonotype was counted many times. The rearrangement uses TRBV20-1 and TRBJ1-4; D gene ambiguous. With 3 bases removed from V and 3 bases from J, the gap between germline ends came to 14 bases. In germline, CDR1 is DFQATT, CDR2 SNEGSKA (reference sequence). This CDR3 region has 15 residues. The CDR3 coding sequence is TGCAGTGCTAGCCCACGGGTAGCCGCTAATGAAAAACTGTTTTTT. It specifies CSASPRVAANEKLFF.

This clonotype was picked up a small number of times. The genes are TRBV12-3 or TRBV12-4 and TRBJ2-3, with TRBD2 matching 13 bases. V was clipped by 5 bases and J by 2 bases; unmatched bases: 10. CDR3 length: 18 amino acids. CDR3 amino acids: CASSPGTSGVALTDTQYF. In nucleotides, the CDR3 is TGTGCCAGCAGTCCCGGGACTAGCGGGGTTGCCCTCACAGATACGCAGTATTTT.

The chain recombines TRBV6-5 with TRBJ1-6; D possibly corresponds to TRBD1 (6 bases). Germline-derived CDR1 and CDR2 are MNHEY and SVGAGI. CDR3 size: 15 residues. Trimming shortened V by 6 bases and J by 7 bases, and 16 bases separated the two germline ends. In nucleotides, the CDR3 is TGTGCCAGCAGACCTCCGGGGGGCGAAAATTCACCCCTCCACTTT. Translation: CASRPPGGENSPLHF.

This clonotype has ten or more counts. The chain joins TRBV20-1 to TRBJ2-3; D may be TRBD2 (6 bases). The CDR3 covers 16 residues. V lost 6 bases to trimming and J lost 2 bases, with 21 bases between them. Germline V gene sequence: CDR1 DFQATT, CDR2 SNEGSKA (reference sequence). This CDR3 reads CSATRHRDWFTDTQYF. The CDR3 DNA reads as TGCAGTGCCACGCGCCACCGGGACTGGTTCACAGATACGCAGTATTTT.

This clonotype was detected a few times. The chain uses TRBV20-1 and TRBJ2-5, with TRBD2 matching 9 bases. Germline V lookup: CDR1 DFQATT, CDR2 SNEGSKA (reference sequence). The CDR3 length is 14 residues. V lost 2 bases, J lost 4 bases, and 5 bases stayed unmatched. As DNA, the CDR3 is TGCAGTGCTAGACGCGGGGGGGCAGGAGAGACCCAGTACTTC. Encoded protein: CSARRGGAGETQYF.

Ten or more counts support this clonotype. The chain links TRBV5-5 to TRBJ1-6; tentatively, D is TRBD1 (5 bases). CDR1 and CDR2 (germline): SGHKS, YYEKEE (reference sequence). CDR3 length equals 11 residues. Trimming removed 1 base from V and 12 bases from J, with 5 bases in between. CDR3 region: CASSLRGPLHF. In nucleotides, the CDR3 is TGTGCCAGCAGCTTGAGGGGACCCCTCCACTTT.

This clonotype was seen many times. The V and J genes are TRBV5-1 and TRBJ2-2, with D tentatively TRBD1 or TRBD2 (5 bases each). With 2 bases removed from V and 2 bases from J, the gap between germline ends came to 13 bases. CDR1 is SGHRS, CDR2 YFSETQ, per germline. This CDR3 is built from 16 residues. The CDR3 DNA sequence: TGCGCCAGCAGCTTACGGGACCTCCTAAACACCGGGGAGCTGTTTTTT. Translated: CASSLRDLLNTGELFF.

The chain combines TRBV5-8 with TRBJ2-1, with TRBD1 as a possible D gene (5 bases). The CDR3 covers 14 residues. The germline V gene encodes CDR1 SGHTS and CDR2 YDEGEE. V shed 6 bases and J shed 2 bases, with 12 bases lying between them. The CDR3 DNA reads TGTGCCAGCAAAACGGACACCGCCTACAATGAGCAGTTCTTC. It encodes CASKTDTAYNEQFF.

Many counts were recorded for this clonotype. J is TRBJ1-2 and V is TRBV5-1; the D gene is possibly TRBD1 (5 bases). Germline V lookup: CDR1 SGHRS, CDR2 YFSETQ. Between the trimmed V and J ends, which lost 4 bases and 0 bases, there was a span of 16 bases. The CDR3 has 16 amino acids. The CDR3 bases are TGCGCCAGCAGCATCGTGGGGCAGGAAGCTAACTATGGCTACACCTTC. Amino acid sequence: CASSIVGQEANYGYTF.

This clonotype was observed a handful of times. The chain is built from TRBV5-1 and TRBJ1-1; D is ambiguous. The V and J ends lost 7 bases and 7 bases respectively, with 20 bases between them. Looked up from germline, CDR1 is SGHRS and CDR2 is YFSETQ. This CDR3 contains 14 residues. This chain's CDR3 is CASDREKGIGEAFF. CDR3 sequence (DNA): TGCGCCAGCGATCGGGAGAAGGGAATCGGTGAAGCTTTCTTT.